This T cell receptor (beta chain) was recovered during a study of low-dose radiotherapy and immunotherapy resistance in tumors. Study overall: Treatment consisted of nivolumab 240 mg every two weeks and ipilimumab 1 mg/kg every six weeks, given intravenously to patients. Intravenous cyclophosphamide 200 mg/m2 was given every two weeks, one day before radiation and immunotherapy.

The sample's time point: after trial treatment. Documented treatment: LDRT plus nivolumab, ipilimumab, low-dose cyclophosphamide and aspirin (RACIN trial). It was nivolumab, ipilimumab, aspirin, low-dose cyclophosphamide and low-dose radiotherapy that donors received. Germline V gene lookup returns CDR1 KGHSH and CDR2 LQKENI. Losses at the gene ends were 3 bases for V and 0 bases for J; bases not matched to a gene: 5. This CDR3 has 16 residues. First-strand cDNA relied on TRAV- and TRBV-specific primers spanning alpha and beta chains. The PCR that amplified TCRs ran for 20 cycles, relying on a constant-region primer and a V-primer adapter. By in vitro transcription, the isolated mRNA was amplified. TCRdb re-derived calls from the reads in MiXCR, one entry per CDR3 protein. The sample shows 100,000 or so distinct CDR3 sequences, around 20% of them seen only once.

This TCR was sampled from a male donor with prostate cancer. Sequencing was performed on PBMCs, taken after low-dose radiotherapy plus immunotherapy. This chain connects TRBV18 to TRBJ2-1; 7 bases fit TRBD1. Here the CDR3 DNA reads TGTGCCAGCTCACCGGGGACAGCCGGCTCCTACAATGAGCAGTTCTTC. The encoded protein is CASSPGTAGSYNEQFF.